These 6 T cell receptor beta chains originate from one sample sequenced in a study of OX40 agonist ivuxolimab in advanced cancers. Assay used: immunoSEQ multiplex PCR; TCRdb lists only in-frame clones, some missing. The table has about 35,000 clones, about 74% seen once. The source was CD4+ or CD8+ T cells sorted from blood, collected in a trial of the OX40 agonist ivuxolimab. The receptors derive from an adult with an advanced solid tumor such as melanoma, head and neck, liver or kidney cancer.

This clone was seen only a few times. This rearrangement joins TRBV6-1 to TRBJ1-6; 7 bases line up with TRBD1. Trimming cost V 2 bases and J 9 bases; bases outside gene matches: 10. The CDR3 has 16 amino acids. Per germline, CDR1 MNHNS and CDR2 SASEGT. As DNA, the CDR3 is TGTGCCAGCAGTGAAACCCGACAGGGATACGGTTCACCCCTCCACTTT. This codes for CASSETRQGYGSPLHF.

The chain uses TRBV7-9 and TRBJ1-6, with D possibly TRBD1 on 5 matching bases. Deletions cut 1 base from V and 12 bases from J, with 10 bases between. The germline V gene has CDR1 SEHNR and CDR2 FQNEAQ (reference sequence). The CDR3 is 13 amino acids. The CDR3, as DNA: TGTGCCAGCAGCTTAGATGGGGGAAGACCCCTCCACTTT. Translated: CASSLDGGRPLHF.

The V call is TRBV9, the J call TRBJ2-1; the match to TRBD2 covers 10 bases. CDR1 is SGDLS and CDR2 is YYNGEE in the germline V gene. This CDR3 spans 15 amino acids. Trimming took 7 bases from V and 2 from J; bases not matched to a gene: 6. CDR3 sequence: CASATSGVPYNEQFF. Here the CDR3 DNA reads TGTGCCAGCGCTACTAGCGGGGTGCCCTACAATGAGCAGTTCTTC.

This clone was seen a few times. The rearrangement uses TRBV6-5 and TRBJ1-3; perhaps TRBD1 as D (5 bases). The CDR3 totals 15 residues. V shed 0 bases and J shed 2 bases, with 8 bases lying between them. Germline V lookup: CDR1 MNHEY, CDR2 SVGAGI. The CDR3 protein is CASSYSGGTGNTIYF. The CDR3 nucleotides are TGTGCCAGCAGTTACTCGGGGGGAACTGGAAACACCATATATTTT.

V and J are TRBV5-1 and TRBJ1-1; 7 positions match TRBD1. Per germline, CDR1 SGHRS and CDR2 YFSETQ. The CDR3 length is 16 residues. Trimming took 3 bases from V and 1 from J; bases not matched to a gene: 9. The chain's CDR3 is CASSSPNRGQNTEAFF. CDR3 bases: TGCGCCAGCAGCTCACCAAACAGGGGCCAGAACACTGAAGCTTTCTTT.

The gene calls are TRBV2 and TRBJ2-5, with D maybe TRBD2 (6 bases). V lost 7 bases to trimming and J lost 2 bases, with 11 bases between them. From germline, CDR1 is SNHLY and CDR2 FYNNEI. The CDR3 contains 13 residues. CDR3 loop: CASKRGGQETQYF. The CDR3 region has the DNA TGTGCCAGCAAAAGGGGAGGTCAAGAGACCCAGTACTTC.